This TCR beta chain was profiled in a study of shared clonotypes between healthy human individuals. Repertoires were generated with immunoSEQ multiplex PCR, while TCRdb's copy carries only in-frame clones and drops some. The repertoire has some 2.3 million clones, 93% of them found once; the top ten carry 0.39%. Germline-derived CDR1 and CDR2 are MNHEY and SVGAGI. This CDR3 comprises 14 residues. Trimming stripped 6 bases from V and 1 base from J, with 9 bases between. Notes on this clone: This sample also contains other DNA sequences that code for the same CDR3.

The sequence was collected from a man younger than 35 in good health. Some clones in this sample may be carry-over from other donors' samples. This rearrangement joins TRBV6-5 to TRBJ2-2; D may be TRBD1 or TRBD2 (5 bases each). The source material was naive CD4+ T cells from PBMCs. Subset denoted: CD45RA+ positively selected. The CDR3 nucleotides are TGTGCCAGCAGGGGGACCCTGAACACCGGGGAGCTGTTTTTT. This translates into CASRGTLNTGELFF.